These 2 T cell receptor beta chains originate from one sample sequenced in a study of CD8 T cell repertoires and HIV-1 epitope variants. For these TCRs, the target antigens are not known. The repertoire was sequenced with immunoSEQ multiplex PCR; TCRdb's copy has only in-frame clones and lacks some. Of 5,000 to 8,000 clones listed, about three quarters are singletons. Sequenced input: cultured CD8+ T cells derived from PBMCs. Source of these receptors: a male donor with HIV.

This clone was seen once. The chain links TRBV7-9 to TRBJ1-4; 10 nucleotides align to TRBD1. The CDR3 has 16 amino acids. Germline CDR1 is SEHNR and CDR2 is FQNEAQ (reference sequence). J gave up 3 bases and V 5 bases, and 6 bases lay outside the gene matches. In DNA, the CDR3 is TGTGCCAGCAGCGGAGGGACAGGGGCTGCTAATGAAAAACTGTTTTTT. Translated, it gives CASSGGTGAANEKLFF. Full variable domain (rest looked up from reference TRBV7-9 and TRBJ1-4): DTGVSQNPRHKITKRGQNVTFRCDPISEHNRLYWYRQTLGQGPEFLTYFQNEAQLEKSRLLSDRFSAERPKGSFSTLEIQRTEQGDSAMYLCASSGGTGAANEKLFFGSGTQLSVL.

The V gene is TRBV25-1, the J gene TRBJ2-3, with no clear D. The CDR3 contains 12 residues. V was cut by 4 bases and J by 5 bases, with 7 bases left in between. Germline CDR1 and CDR2: MGHDK and SYGVNS. CDR3 in amino acids: CASSGPRDTQYF. The CDR3 DNA sequence: TGTGCCAGCAGTGGGCCTAGAGATACGCAGTATTTT.